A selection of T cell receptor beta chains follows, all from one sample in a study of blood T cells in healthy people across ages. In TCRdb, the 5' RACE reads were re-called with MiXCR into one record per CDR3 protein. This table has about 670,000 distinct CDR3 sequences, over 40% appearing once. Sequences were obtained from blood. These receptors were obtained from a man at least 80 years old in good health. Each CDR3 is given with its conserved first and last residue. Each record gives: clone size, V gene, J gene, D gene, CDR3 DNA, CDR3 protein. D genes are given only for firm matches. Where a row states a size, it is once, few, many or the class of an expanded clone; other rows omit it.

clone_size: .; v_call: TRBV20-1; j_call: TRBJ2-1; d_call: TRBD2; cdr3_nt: TGCAGTGCTGACCGGACTAGCGGGGGATTCTACAATGAGCAGTTCTTC; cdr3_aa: CSADRTSGGFYNEQFF
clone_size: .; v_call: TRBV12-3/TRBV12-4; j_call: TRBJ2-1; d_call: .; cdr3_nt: TGTGCCAGCGACGATGAGCAGTTCTTC; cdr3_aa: CASDDEQFF
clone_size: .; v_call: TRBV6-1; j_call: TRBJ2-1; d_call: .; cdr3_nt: TGTGCCACCCCTCGGACACTCTCCTACAATGAGCAGTTCTTC; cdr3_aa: CATPRTLSYNEQFF
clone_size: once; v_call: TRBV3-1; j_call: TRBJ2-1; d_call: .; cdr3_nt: TGTGCCAGCAGACAACGGGGCGCGCGACAGGATGAGCAGTTCTTC; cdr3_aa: CASRQRGARQDEQFF
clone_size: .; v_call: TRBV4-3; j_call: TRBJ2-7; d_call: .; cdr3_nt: TGCGCCAGCAGCCCGAGGACCTCGCTTTTTCTCTACGAGCAGTACTTC; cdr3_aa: CASSPRTSLFLYEQYF
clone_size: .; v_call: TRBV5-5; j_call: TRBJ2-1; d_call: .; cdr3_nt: TGTGCCAGCAGCTTGGGGGCGACTAACGTTTTATCCTACAATGAGCGGTTCTTC; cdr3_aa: CASSLGATNVLSYNERFF
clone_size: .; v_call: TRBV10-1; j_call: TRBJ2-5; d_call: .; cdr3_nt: TGCGCCAGCAGTGCCCACAGGGGGGGAGAGCAGTACTTC; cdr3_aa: CASSAHRGGEQYF
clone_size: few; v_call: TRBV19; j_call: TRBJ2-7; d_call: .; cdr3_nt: TGTGCCAGTAGTATCTCGCCAGGGGGGACCTACGAGCAGTACTTC; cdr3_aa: CASSISPGGTYEQYF
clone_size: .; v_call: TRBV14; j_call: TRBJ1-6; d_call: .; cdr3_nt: TGTGCCAGCAACCAAGACCGACCGGGACTCAATAATTCACCCCTCCACTTT; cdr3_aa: CASNQDRPGLNNSPLHF
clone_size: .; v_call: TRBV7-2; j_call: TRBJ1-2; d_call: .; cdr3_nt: TGTGCCAGCACCCGGGGGGGTTCTAACTATGGCTACACCTTC; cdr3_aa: CASTRGGSNYGYTF
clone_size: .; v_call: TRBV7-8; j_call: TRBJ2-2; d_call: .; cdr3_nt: TGTGCCAGCAGCTTAGGCGCTATGAGGGAATACACCGGGGAGCTGTTTTTT; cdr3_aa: CASSLGAMREYTGELFF
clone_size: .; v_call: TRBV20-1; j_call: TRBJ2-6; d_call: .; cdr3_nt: TGCAGTGCTAGGGGGTTTACTGGGGCCAACGTCCTGACTTTC; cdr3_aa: CSARGFTGANVLTF
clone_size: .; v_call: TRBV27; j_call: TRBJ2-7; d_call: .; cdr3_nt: TGTGCCAGCGGAGAACAGCCAACCTACGAGCAGTACTTC; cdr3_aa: CASGEQPTYEQYF
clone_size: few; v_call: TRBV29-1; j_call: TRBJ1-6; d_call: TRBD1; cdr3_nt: TGCAGCGTTGGACAGGGATTTGGCTCACCCCTCCACTTT; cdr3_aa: CSVGQGFGSPLHF
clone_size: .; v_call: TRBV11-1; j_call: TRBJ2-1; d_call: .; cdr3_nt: TGTGCCAGCAGCGTCGCACGGGACCCCGGCAATGAGCAGTTCTTC; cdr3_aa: CASSVARDPGNEQFF
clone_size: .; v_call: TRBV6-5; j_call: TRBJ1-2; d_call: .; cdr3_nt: TGTGCCAGCAGCTTGGACATTAACTATGGCTACACCTTC; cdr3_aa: CASSLDINYGYTF
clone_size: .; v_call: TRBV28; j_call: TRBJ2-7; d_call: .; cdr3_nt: TGTGTAGTAAGGTCGAGATTTTACGAGCAGTACTTC; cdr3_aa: CVVRSRFYEQYF
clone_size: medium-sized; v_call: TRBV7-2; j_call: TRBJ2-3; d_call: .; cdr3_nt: TGTGCCAGCAGCTTCTCGGGACCAACGTCTTCTAGCACAGATACGCAGTATTTT; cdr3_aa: CASSFSGPTSSSTDTQYF
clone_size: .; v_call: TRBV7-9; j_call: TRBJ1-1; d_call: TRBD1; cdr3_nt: TGTGCCAGCAGCTTCTCGACAGGGGGAGGTGAAGCTTTCTTT; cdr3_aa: CASSFSTGGGEAFF
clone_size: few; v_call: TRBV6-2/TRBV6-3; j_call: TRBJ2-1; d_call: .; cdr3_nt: TGTGCCAGCAGCGACGGGAGTGTAGAGTTCTTC; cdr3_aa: CASSDGSVEFF
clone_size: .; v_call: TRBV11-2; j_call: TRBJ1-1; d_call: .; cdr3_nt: TGTGCCAGCAGCGGTAGGACAAGGAACACTGAAACTTTCTTT; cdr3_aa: CASSGRTRNTETFF
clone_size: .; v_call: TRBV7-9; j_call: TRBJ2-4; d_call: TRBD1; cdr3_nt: TGTGCCAGCAGCTCCCCGGACAGGGATGGGGCCAAAAACATTCATTACTTC; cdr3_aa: CASSSPDRDGAKNIHYF
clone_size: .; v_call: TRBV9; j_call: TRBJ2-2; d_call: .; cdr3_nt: TGTGCCAGCAGCGTAGTGAGCACCGGGGAGCTGTTTTTT; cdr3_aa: CASSVVSTGELFF
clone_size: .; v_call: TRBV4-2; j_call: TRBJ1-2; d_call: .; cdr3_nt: TGTGCCAGCAGCCAAGGGAACCGCATGGAGTACTATGGCTACACCTTC; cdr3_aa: CASSQGNRMEYYGYTF
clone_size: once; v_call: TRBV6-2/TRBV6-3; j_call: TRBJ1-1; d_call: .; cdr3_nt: TGTGCCAGCAGTTTTGAGGGACGATTAGCTTTCTTT; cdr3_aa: CASSFEGRLAFF
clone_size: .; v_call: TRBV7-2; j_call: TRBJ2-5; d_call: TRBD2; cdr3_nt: TGTGCCAGCAGCCAAACTAGCGCCCAAGAGACCCAGTACTTC; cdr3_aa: CASSQTSAQETQYF
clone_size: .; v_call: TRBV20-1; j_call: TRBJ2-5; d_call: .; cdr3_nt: TGCAGTGCTGATTGGGGTGTCGAGACCCAGTACTTC; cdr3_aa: CSADWGVETQYF
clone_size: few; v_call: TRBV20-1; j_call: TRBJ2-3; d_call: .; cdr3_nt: TGCAGTGCTAGGAGAACGACAGATACGCAGTATTTT; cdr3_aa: CSARRTTDTQYF
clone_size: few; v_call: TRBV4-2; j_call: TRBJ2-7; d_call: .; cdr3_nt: TGTGCCAGCAGCCAAGATCCAGCGAGCTCCTACAATGAGCAGTACTTC; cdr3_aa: CASSQDPASSYNEQYF
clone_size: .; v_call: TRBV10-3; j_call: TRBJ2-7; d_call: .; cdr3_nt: TGTGCCATCAGCTCCCCGGAGGGTTTCTACGAGCAGTACTTC; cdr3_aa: CAISSPEGFYEQYF
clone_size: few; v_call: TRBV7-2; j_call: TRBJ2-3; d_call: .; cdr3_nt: TGTGCCAGCAGCCCCTCGAGCCGCAGCACAGATACGCAGTATTTT; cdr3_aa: CASSPSSRSTDTQYF
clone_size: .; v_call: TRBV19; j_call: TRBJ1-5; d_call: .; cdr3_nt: TGTGCCAGTAATAACATTGGGTTCAATCAGCCCCAGCATTTT; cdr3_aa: CASNNIGFNQPQHF
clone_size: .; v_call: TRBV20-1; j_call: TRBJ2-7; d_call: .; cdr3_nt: TGCAGTGCTAAAGCGACCTACGAGCAGTACTTC; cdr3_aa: CSAKATYEQYF
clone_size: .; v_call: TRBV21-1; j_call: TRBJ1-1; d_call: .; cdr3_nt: TGTGCCAGCAGCAATTCGAACACTGAAGCTTTCTTT; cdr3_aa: CASSNSNTEAFF
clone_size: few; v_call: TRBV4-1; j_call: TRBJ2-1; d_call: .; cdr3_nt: TGCGCCAGCAGCCAGCTGGGGGCCTTCAATGAGCAGTTCTTC; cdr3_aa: CASSQLGAFNEQFF
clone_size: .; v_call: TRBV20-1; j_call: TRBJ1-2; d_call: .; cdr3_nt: TGCAGTGCTAGACAGGGTGGCTACACCTTC; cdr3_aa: CSARQGGYTF
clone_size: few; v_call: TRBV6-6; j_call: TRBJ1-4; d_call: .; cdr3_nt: TGTGCCAGCAGTTCCCAGGGAAGGGATAATGAAAAACTGTTTTTT; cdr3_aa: CASSSQGRDNEKLFF
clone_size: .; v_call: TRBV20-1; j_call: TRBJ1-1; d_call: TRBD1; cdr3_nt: TGCAGTGCTAAGTCCCCGGACAGGGGGCCCACTGAAGCTTTCTTT; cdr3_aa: CSAKSPDRGPTEAFF
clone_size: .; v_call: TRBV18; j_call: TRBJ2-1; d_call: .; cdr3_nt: TGTGCCAGCTCACTGCCGGGACCCACTTACAATGAGCAGTTCTTC; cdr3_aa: CASSLPGPTYNEQFF
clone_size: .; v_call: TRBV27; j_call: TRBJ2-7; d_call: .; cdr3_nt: TGTGCCAGCAGTCCGCGCACCAGGGGCTCCTACGAGCAGTACTTC; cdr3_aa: CASSPRTRGSYEQYF
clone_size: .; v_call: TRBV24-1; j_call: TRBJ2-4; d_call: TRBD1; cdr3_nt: TGTGCCACCAGTAATCGGACAGGGCCCAACAATGAGCAGTACTTC; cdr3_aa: CATSNRTGPNNEQYF
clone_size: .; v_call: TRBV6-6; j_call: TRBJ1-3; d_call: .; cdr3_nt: TGTGCCAGCAGTTCTAATACCGGGACTACTGGAAACACCATATATTTT; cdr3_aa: CASSSNTGTTGNTIYF
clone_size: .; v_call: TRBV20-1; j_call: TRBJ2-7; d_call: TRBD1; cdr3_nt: TGCAGTGCTAGAGATGTGACAGGGGGGTCCTACGAGCAGTACTTC; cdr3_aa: CSARDVTGGSYEQYF
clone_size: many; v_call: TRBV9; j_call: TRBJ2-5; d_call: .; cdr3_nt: TGTGCCAGCAGCCCAGGGCAGCTCCAAGAGACCCAGTACTTC; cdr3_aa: CASSPGQLQETQYF
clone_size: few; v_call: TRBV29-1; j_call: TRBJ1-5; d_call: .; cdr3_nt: TGCAGCGTTGACCCGGGGGGGAATCAGCCCCAGCATTTT; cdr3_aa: CSVDPGGNQPQHF
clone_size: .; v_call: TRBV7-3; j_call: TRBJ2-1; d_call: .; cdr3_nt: TGTGCCAGCAGCTCCTTTTCCCTAAATGAGCAGTTCTTC; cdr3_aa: CASSSFSLNEQFF
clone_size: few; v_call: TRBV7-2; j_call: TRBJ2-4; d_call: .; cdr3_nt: TGTGCCAGCAGCCCTAGGCAGTTAGCCAAAAACATTCAGTACTTC; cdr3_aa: CASSPRQLAKNIQYF
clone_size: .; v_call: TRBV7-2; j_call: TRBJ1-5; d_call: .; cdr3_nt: TGTGCCAGCAGCTCAGGGGCAAATCAGCCCCAGCATTTT; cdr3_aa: CASSSGANQPQHF
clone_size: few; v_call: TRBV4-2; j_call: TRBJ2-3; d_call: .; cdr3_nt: TGTGCCAGCAGCCAAGACAATGGTGGGGGCCGTAAAGATACGCAGTATTTT; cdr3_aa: CASSQDNGGGRKDTQYF
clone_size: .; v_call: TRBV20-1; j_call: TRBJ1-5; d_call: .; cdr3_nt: TGCAGTGCTAGAGCGGGGGGAGGGTTCCCTCATAGCAATCAGCCCCAGCATTTT; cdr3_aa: CSARAGGGFPHSNQPQHF
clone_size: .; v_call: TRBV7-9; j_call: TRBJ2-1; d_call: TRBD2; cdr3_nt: TGTGCCAGCAGCCCCCGCGGGGGTACCTACAATGAGCAGTTCTTC; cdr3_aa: CASSPRGGTYNEQFF